The 6 T cell receptor beta chains below all came from one sample that was sequenced in a study of human T cells and chemical hapten exposure. Each CDR3 protein gets one entry after TCRdb re-called the 5' RACE reads with MiXCR. The table records some 150,000 distinct CDR3 sequences, around 4.1% of them present only once. It was unfractionated whole blood from which total RNA was extracted. These receptors all come from a female donor in good health.

This clonotype was found many times. The chain is built from TRBV6-5 and TRBJ1-2; tentatively, D is TRBD1 (6 bases). This CDR3 has 16 amino acids. V was cut by 0 bases and J by 2 bases, with 13 bases left in between. Germline V gene lookup returns CDR1 MNHEY and CDR2 SVGAGI. The DNA of the CDR3 is TGTGCCAGCAGTTACTCCCACAGGGAAGAGAACTATGGCTACACCTTC. As protein: CASSYSHREENYGYTF.

The table lists this clonotype with many counts. V gene TRBV29-1 combines with J gene TRBJ1-4, with a possible D match to TRBD1 (5 bases). The CDR3 is 13 residues long. CDR1 SQVTM and CDR2 ANQGSEA come from the germline V gene. Trimming removed 3 bases at V and 4 bases at J, with 9 bases between. The CDR3 sequence is CSVDGGNNEKLFF. The CDR3 DNA sequence: TGCAGCGTTGACGGGGGGAATAATGAAAAACTGTTTTTT.

There are many counts of this clonotype. The gene calls are TRBV7-2 and TRBJ1-2, with TRBD1 as a possible D gene (5 bases). V lost 4 bases and J lost 7, with 19 bases in between. The germline CDR1 and CDR2 sequences are SGHTA and FQGNSA. The CDR3 sequence is 15 residues long. CDR3 in amino acids: CASSSVGGYSSGYTF. The CDR3 coding sequence is TGTGCCAGCAGCTCTGTCGGGGGTTATAGTAGTGGCTACACCTTC. The full variable domain, in which reference TRBV7-2 and TRBJ1-2 provide the parts outside the CDR3, is GAGVSQSPSNKVTEKGKDVELRCDPISGHTALYWYRQSLGQGLEFLIYFQGNSAPDKSGLPSDRFSAERTGGSVSTLTIQRTQQEDSAVYLCASSSVGGYSSGYTFGSGTRLTVV.

This clonotype was recorded at least ten times. The chain uses TRBV7-2 and TRBJ1-2; 12 nucleotides line up with TRBD1. Germline trimming cut 6 bases from V and 6 bases from J; bases unmatched to any gene: 17. The CDR3 loop spans 18 amino acids. Germline CDR1 is SGHTA and CDR2 is FQGNSA. CDR3 loop: CASSLVGTGGGGSDGYTF. As DNA, the CDR3 is TGTGCCAGCAGTCTAGTTGGGACAGGGGGCGGAGGTAGTGATGGCTACACCTTC.

This clonotype came up many times. The V call is TRBV21-1, the J call TRBJ1-2. TRBV21-1 constitutes a pseudogene. CDR3 length: 15 amino acids. For the CDR3, the DNA is TGTGCCAGCAGCAAGGGAAGGAAATCAAACTATGGCTACACCTTC. Residues: CASSKGRKSNYGYTF.

The chain has TRBV28 and TRBJ2-1; tentative D call: TRBD2 (5 bases). The CDR3 length is 13 residues. Germline CDR1 reads MDHEN; CDR2 reads SYDVKM. V dropped 8 bases and J dropped 8 bases, with 16 bases sitting between them. CDR3 in amino acids: CASGDGVGDEQFF. Here the CDR3 DNA reads TGTGCCAGCGGTGACGGGGTTGGGGATGAGCAGTTCTTC.